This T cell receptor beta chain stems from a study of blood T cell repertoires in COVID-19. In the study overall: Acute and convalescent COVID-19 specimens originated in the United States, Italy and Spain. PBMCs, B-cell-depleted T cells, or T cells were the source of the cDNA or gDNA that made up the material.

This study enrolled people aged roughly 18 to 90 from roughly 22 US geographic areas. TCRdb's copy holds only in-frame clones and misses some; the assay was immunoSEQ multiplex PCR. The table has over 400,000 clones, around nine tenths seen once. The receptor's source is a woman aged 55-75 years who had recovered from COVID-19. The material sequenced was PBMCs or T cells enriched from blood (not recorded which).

The CDR3 bases are TGCGCCAGCAGTGAGTCTGGGACTAGAAGAAATGAGCAGTTCTTC. This sequence encodes CASSESGTRRNEQFF. This rearrangement joins TRBV10-2 to TRBJ2-1; 8 nucleotides line up with TRBD2. The length of the CDR3 is 15 residues. Trimming cost V 0 bases and J 7 bases; bases outside gene matches: 5. Germline assignment: CDR1 WSHSY and CDR2 SAAADI.